The present T cell receptor (beta chain) was sequenced within a study of neurological immune-mediated disorders. Study outcomes and limitations: Patients with HTLV-1-associated myelopathy had the highest level of TCR clonal expansion, whereas patients with multiple sclerosis had the lowest level, falling beneath the level found in healthy controls.

Preparation of the unsorted libraries drew on 2 million PBMCs stored at -80 C. Via MiXCR, TCRdb re-called the 5' RACE reads, giving one row per CDR3 protein. This sample yields more than 50,000 distinct CDR3 sequences, of which about 3.5% are seen a single time; around 2.2% belongs to the top ten. The CDR3 extends over 17 amino acids. CDR1 is LGHNA and CDR2 is YNFKEQ in the germline V gene. With 2 bases clipped from V and 4 bases from J, the junction kept 7 bases outside the gene matches. This clonotype was seen ten or more times. The antigen remains unidentified. The clonotype comes from a woman aged 45-65 years with multiple sclerosis. Specimen: PBMCs. The V gene is TRBV4-2, the J gene TRBJ2-3; 12 positions match TRBD2. CDR3 sequence: CASSQQTSGRGADTQYF. The CDR3 DNA follows: TGTGCCAGCAGCCAACAGACTAGCGGGAGAGGGGCAGATACGCAGTATTTT.